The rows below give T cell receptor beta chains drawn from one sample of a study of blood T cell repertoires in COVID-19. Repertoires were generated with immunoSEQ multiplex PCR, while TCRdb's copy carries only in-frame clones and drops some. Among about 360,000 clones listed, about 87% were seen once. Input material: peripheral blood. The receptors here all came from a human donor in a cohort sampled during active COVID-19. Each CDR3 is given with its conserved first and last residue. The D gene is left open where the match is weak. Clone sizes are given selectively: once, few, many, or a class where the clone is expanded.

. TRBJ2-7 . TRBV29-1 TGCAGCGCTGTACCCGGGGACACCTACGAGCAGTACTTC CSAVPGDTYEQYF
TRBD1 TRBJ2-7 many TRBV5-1 TGCGCCAGCAGCTTGTCCCCGGGACAGGGGTACGAGCAGTACTTC CASSLSPGQGYEQYF
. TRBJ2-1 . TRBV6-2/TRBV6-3 TGTGCCAGCAGTTATATGAGGGCGGTGAGATTCTACAATGAGCAGTTCTTC CASSYMRAVRFYNEQFF
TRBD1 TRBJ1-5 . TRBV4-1 TGCGCCAGCAGCCAAGAACAGGGGACTAGCAATCAGCCCCAGCATTTT CASSQEQGTSNQPQHF
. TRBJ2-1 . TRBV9 TGTGCCAGCAGCCCCAGGGGGGCGCCCTACAATGAGCAGTTCTTC CASSPRGAPYNEQFF
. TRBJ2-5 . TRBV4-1 TGCGCCAGCAGCCAGACTGGGACCCAGTACTTC CASSQTGTQYF
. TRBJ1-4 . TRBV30 TGTGCCTGGAGTGTAAAGGGGGCAACTAATGAAAAACTGTTTTTT CAWSVKGATNEKLFF
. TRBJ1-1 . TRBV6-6 TGTGCCAGCAGTCGCCGTTTTTGGGGGGAAGGGATGAACACTGAAGCTTTCTTT CASSRRFWGEGMNTEAFF
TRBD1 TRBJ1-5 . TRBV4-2 TGTGCCAGCAGCCAAGATCCCGTGGACAGGGGACAGCCCCAGCATTTT CASSQDPVDRGQPQHF
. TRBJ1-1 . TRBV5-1 TGCGCCAGCAGCGCGGGTTCTGAAGCTTTCTTT CASSAGSEAFF
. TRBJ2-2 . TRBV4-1 TGCGCCAGCAGCCAAGATCCAGCAGCGAGCGGGGAGCTGTTTTTT CASSQDPAASGELFF
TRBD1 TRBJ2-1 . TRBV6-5 TGTGCCAGCAGGGGGGACAGGGGGCGATGGGAGCAGTTCTTC CASRGDRGRWEQFF
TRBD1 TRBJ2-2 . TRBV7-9 TGTGCCAGCAGACCTCCCGGGACAGCGAACACCGGGGAGCTGTTTTTT CASRPPGTANTGELFF
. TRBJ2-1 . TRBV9 TGTGCCAGCAGCGTAGAATACGCGGGTGAGGGTGGTGAGCAGTTCTTC CASSVEYAGEGGEQFF
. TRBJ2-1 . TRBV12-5 TGTGCTAGTGGTTTGATAACAGGGCCGGGGTATAGCAATGAGCAGTTCTTC CASGLITGPGYSNEQFF
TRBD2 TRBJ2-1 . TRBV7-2 TGTGCCAGCTCCGAGCGGGGTGAGAACAATGAGCAGTTCTTC CASSERGENNEQFF
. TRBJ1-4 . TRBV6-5 TGTGCCAGCAGTTCGACAGGCCCTAATGAAAAACTGTTTTTT CASSSTGPNEKLFF
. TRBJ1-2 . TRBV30 TGTGCCTGGAGTCGCGGGGCAGAATCTTATGGCTACACCTTC CAWSRGAESYGYTF
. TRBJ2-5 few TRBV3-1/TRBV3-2 TGTGCCAGCAGCCCTACTAAAGAGACCCAGTACTTC CASSPTKETQYF
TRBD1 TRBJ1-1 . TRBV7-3 TGTGCCAGCTCCCCAGGGGGAGTCACTGAAGCTTTCTTT CASSPGGVTEAFF
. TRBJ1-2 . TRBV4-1 TGCGCCAGCAGCCAAAGCCCTACTATCGACTATGGCTACACCTTC CASSQSPTIDYGYTF
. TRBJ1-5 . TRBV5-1 TGCGCCAGCAGCTTGATCGGCAATCAGCCCCAGCATTTT CASSLIGNQPQHF
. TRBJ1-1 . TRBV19 TGTGCCAGTAGTTCCCTACAATGGGGGCAGGAGAACACTGAAGCTTTCTTT CASSSLQWGQENTEAFF
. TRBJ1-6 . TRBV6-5 TGTGCCAGCAGTTACAACAGGGAAATTGGCTCACCCCTCCACTTT CASSYNREIGSPLHF
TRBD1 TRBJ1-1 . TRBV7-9 TGTGCCAGCAGCGGGGGACAGGATCACACTGAAGCTTTCTTT CASSGGQDHTEAFF
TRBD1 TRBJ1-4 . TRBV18 TGTGCCAGCTCACCCATCTGGGACAGGGCTACTAATGAAAAACTGTTTTTT CASSPIWDRATNEKLFF
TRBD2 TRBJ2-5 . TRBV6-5 TGTGCCAGTACACTAGCGTACCAAGAGACCCAGTACTTC CASTLAYQETQYF
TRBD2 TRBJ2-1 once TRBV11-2 TGTGCCAGCAGCTACAGGGGGACTAGCGCTAATGAGCAGTTCTTC CASSYRGTSANEQFF
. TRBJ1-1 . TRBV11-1 TGTGCCAGCAGCCCAGGCCTGGTTGGGAACACTGAAGCTTTCTTT CASSPGLVGNTEAFF
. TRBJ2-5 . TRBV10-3 TGTGCCATCAAAAGCGCAGGGGAGACCCAGTACTTC CAIKSAGETQYF
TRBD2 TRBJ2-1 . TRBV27 TGTGCCAGCAGTGGCTCAACTAGCGGCTCCTACAATGAGCAGTTCTTC CASSGSTSGSYNEQFF
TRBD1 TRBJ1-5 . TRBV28 TGTGCCACCGACAGGGGCAATCAGCCCCAGCATTTT CATDRGNQPQHF
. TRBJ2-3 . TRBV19 TGTGCCAGTAGTTTGTTGGGGGAGGCTACAGATACGCAGTATTTT CASSLLGEATDTQYF
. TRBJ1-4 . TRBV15 TGTGCCACCAGCAGAGGGCAGGGGAATGAAAAACTGTTTTTT CATSRGQGNEKLFF
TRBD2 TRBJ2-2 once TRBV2 TGTGCCAGCAGTTGGACTAGCGGGGGGAACACCGGGGAGCTGTTTTTT CASSWTSGGNTGELFF
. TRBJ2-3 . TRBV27 TGTGCCAGCAGTTTGCTCGGGATGGATACGCAGTATTTT CASSLLGMDTQYF
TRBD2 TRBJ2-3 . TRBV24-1 TGTGCCACCAGTGACGGACTAGCGGACACAGATACGCAGTATTTT CATSDGLADTDTQYF
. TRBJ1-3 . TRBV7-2 TGTGCCAGCAGCCTTCAGACAGGCGGGAGCTCTGGAAACACCATATATTTT CASSLQTGGSSGNTIYF
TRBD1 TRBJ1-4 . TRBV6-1 TGTGCCAGCAGTGAACTCGGGACAGGGTATGAAAAACTGTTTTTT CASSELGTGYEKLFF
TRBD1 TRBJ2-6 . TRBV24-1 TGTGCCACCGCCTGCCGGGACAGGGCTAAGTCTGGGGCCAACGTCCTGACTTTC CATACRDRAKSGANVLTF
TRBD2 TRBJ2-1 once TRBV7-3 TGTGCCAGCAGCCTTTTGGCGGGGGGCTACAATGAGCAGTTCTTC CASSLLAGGYNEQFF
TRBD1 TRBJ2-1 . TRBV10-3 TGTGCCATCCGTGGGACAGGCAAGAACAATGAGCAGTTCTTC CAIRGTGKNNEQFF
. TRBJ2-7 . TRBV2 TGTGCCAGCAGTGTGGACAGTTTACGTTCTTACGAGCAGTACTTC CASSVDSLRSYEQYF
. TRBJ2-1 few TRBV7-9 TGTGCCAGCATAGGAGGGTATGAGCAGTTCTTC CASIGGYEQFF
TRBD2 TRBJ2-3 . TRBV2 TGTGCCAGCAGCGCTTACCGTGGGACTAGCTCAGATACGCAGTATTTT CASSAYRGTSSDTQYF
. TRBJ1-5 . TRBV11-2 TGTGCCAGCAGCAGAGGTTACCCCAATCAGCCCCAGCATTTT CASSRGYPNQPQHF
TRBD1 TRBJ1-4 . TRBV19 TGTGCCAGTAGTCCTCTCTTAAGGGGGCGACGCGACCCTATTAATGAAAAACTGTTTTTT CASSPLLRGRRDPINEKLFF
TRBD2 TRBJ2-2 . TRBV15 TGTGCCACCAGCAGAGGCGGGGGGCCGAACACCGGGGAGCTGTTTTTT CATSRGGGPNTGELFF